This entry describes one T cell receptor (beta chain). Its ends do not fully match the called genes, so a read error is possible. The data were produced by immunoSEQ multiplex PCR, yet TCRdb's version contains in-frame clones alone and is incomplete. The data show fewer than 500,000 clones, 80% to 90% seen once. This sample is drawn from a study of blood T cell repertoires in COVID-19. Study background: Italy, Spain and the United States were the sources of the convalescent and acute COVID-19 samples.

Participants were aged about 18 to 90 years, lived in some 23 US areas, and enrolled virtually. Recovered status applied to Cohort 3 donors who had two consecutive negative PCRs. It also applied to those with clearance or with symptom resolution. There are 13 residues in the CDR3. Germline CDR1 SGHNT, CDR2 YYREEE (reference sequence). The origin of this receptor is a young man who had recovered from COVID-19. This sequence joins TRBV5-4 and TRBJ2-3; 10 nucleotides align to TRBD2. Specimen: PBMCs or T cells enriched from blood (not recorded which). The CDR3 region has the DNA TGTGCCAGCGGGCCTAGCGGGGGACCGGTGTCGCATTTT. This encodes CASGPSGGPVSHF.